The sequence of this TCR beta chain was determined in a study of blood T cell repertoires in COVID-19. Germline V gene data show CDR1 as SEHNR and CDR2 as FQNEAQ (reference sequence). CDR3 length: 17 residues. Trimming took 5 bases from V and 2 from J, leaving 19 bases between them. Libraries were prepared by immunoSEQ multiplex PCR; TCRdb keeps only in-frame clonotypes and omits some of them. The data hold some 390,000 clones, with approximately 90% observed a single time. V usage is TRBV7-9 and J usage is TRBJ1-3; the D gene is possibly TRBD1 (6 bases). This TCR was recovered from a woman between 40 and 55 years old with COVID-19, enrolled during active disease. Sequenced material: peripheral blood. This CDR3 reads CASSKEGGGPAGNTIYF. For the CDR3, the DNA is TGTGCCAGCAGCAAAGAAGGGGGAGGGCCCGCTGGAAACACCATATATTTT.